This note documents a single T cell receptor beta chain sequence. The antigen is undetermined. The entry originates in a study of identical twins. Study-wide results and limits: It was out-of-frame TCR alpha sharing in monozygotic twins that models underestimated. Among beta out-of-frame sequences, excess sharing between twins appeared weaker. Carriage of fewer insertions was seen in abundant cord blood beta clonotypes, whereas memory repertoires showed none.

Trimming took off 4 bases at V and 6 bases at J, with 23 bases between the two ends. CDR1 SGHRS and CDR2 YFSETQ come from the germline V gene. The CDR3 has 16 amino acids. A template switching step contributed a universal primer site, while unique molecular identifiers were present in the cDNA. From the 5' RACE reads, TCRdb called clonotypes with MiXCR, one entry per CDR3 protein. The sample has approximately 260,000 distinct CDR3 sequences, around 15% seen once. The chain joins TRBV5-1 to TRBJ2-7; D might be TRBD2 (6 bases). Sequencing was done on a sample of memory (CD45RO+) T cells sorted from blood. The clonotype originates from a woman aged 18 to 35 in good health. The chain's CDR3 is CASSPSASGTAGEQYF. The DNA of the CDR3 is TGCGCCAGCAGCCCATCTGCGTCCGGGACTGCGGGCGAGCAGTACTTC.